This T cell receptor (beta chain) was sequenced during a study of blood T cell repertoires in COVID-19. Study-level background: PBMCs, B-cell-depleted T cells, or T cells were the source of the cDNA or gDNA that made up the material.

Germline CDR1 SNHLY, CDR2 FYNNEI. This CDR3 has 13 amino acids. The trim removed 11 bases at V and 0 bases at J, leaving 6 bases unmatched. Original analysis: For nucleated cells, counts were estimated from reference gene primer amplification. The assay was immunoSEQ multiplex PCR, and TCRdb's table has in-frame clones only and misses some. Clone size and the V and J calls come from that table; the DNA yielded D and trimming. The table lists about 400,000 clones, around 87% of them singletons. Sequencing used peripheral blood. J is TRBJ2-7 and V is TRBV2, with 8 bases identical to TRBD1. The TCR comes from a human donor in a cohort sampled during active COVID-19. In DNA, the CDR3 is TGTGCCGCTGACAGGGGCTACTCCTACGAGCAGTACTTC. Residues: CAADRGYSYEQYF. The entire variable domain, with the rest obtained from reference TRBV2 and TRBJ2-7, is as follows: EPEVTQTPSHQVTQMGQEVILRCVPISNHLYFYWYRQILGQKVEFLVSFYNNEISEKSEIFDDQFSVERPDGSNFTLKIRSTKLEDSAMYFCAADRGYSYEQYFGPGTRLTVT.